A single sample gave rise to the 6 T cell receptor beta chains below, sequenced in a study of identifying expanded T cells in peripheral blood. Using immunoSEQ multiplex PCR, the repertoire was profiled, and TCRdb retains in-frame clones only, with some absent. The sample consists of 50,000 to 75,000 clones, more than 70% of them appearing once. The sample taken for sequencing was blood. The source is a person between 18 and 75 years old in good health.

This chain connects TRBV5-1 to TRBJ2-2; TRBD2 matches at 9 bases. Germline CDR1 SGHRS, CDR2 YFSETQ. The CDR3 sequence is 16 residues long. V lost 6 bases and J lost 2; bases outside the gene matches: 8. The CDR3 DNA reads TGCGCCAGCAAACCCCCGGGACTAGCTAACACCGGGGAGCTGTTTTTT. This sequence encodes CASKPPGLANTGELFF.

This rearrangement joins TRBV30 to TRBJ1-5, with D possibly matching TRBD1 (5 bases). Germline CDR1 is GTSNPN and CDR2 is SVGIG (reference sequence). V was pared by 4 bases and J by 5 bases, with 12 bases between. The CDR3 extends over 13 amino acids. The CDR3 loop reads CAWTSGEHQPQHF. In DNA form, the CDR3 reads TGTGCCTGGACATCGGGGGAACATCAGCCCCAGCATTTT.

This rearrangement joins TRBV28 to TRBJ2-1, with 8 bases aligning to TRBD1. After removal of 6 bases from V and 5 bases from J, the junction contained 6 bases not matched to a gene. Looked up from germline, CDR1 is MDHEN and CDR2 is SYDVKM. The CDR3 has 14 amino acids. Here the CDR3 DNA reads TGTGCCAGCAGCCATCGACAGGGGAACAATGAGCAGTTCTTC. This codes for CASSHRQGNNEQFF.

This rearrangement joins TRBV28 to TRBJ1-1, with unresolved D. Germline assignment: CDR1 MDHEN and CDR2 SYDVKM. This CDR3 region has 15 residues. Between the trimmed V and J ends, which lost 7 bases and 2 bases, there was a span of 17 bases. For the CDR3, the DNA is TGTGCCAGCATGTGGGGTTCCACGGGAAACACTGAAGCTTTCTTT. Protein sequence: CASMWGSTGNTEAFF.

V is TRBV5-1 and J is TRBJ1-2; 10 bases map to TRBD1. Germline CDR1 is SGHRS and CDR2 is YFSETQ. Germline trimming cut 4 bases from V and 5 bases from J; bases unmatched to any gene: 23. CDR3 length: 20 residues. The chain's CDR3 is CASSERDRGFSPTFRYGYTF. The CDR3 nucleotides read TGCGCCAGCAGCGAGCGGGACAGGGGCTTTTCGCCTACTTTTCGGTATGGCTACACCTTC.

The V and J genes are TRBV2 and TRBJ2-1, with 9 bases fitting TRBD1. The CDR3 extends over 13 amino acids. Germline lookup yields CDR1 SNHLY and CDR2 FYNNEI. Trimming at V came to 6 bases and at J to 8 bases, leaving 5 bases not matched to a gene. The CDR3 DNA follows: TGTGCCAGCAGGACAGGGGGTGGGGATGAGCAGTTCTTC. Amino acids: CASRTGGGDEQFF.